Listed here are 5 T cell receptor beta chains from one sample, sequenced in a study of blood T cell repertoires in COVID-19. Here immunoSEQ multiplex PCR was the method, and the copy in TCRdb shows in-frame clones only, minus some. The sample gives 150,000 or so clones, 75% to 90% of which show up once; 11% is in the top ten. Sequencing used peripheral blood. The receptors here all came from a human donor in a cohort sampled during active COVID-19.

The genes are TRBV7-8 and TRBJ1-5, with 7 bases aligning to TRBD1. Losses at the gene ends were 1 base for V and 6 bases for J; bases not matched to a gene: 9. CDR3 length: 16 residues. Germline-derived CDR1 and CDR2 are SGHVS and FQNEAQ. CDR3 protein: CASSLDQQGIPQPQHF. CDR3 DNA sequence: TGTGCCAGCAGCTTAGATCAACAGGGGATCCCTCAGCCCCAGCATTTT.

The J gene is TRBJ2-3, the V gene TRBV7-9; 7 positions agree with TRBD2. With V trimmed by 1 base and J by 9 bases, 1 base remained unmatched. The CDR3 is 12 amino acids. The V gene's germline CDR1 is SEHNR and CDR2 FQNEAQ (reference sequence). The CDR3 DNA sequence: TGTGCCAGCAGCTTAGGGGAGGGCACGCAGTATTTT. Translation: CASSLGEGTQYF.

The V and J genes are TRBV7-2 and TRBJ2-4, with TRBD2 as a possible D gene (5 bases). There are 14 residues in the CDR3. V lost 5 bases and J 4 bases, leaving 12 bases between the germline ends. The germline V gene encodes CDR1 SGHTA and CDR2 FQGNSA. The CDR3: CASSAPRRKNIQYF. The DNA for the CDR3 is TGTGCCAGCAGCGCCCCCCGGAGGAAAAACATTCAGTACTTC.

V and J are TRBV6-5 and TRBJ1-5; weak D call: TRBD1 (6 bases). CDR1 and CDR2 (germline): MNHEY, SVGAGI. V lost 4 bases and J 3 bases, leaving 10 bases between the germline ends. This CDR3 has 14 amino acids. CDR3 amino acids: CASSSDRVNQPQHF. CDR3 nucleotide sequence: TGTGCCAGCAGTTCGGACAGAGTCAATCAGCCCCAGCATTTT.

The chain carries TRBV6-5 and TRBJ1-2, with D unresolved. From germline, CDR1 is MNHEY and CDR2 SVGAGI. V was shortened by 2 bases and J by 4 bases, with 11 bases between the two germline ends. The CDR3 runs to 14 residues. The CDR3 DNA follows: TGTGCCAGCAGTTACAGGTCTGGGCTCTATGGCTACACCTTC. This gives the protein CASSYRSGLYGYTF.